Listed here is a single T cell receptor beta chain. At least ten counts were recorded for this clonotype. Its antigen specificity is not known. No per-base quality is available; no much larger clone lies one base away. CDR1 and CDR2 are drawn from the germline V gene: SQVTM, ANQGSEA. Trimming takes 0 bases from V and 0 bases from J, and the germline ends sit 14 bases apart. From the cysteine through the phenylalanine, the CDR3 covers 17 amino acids. Solely the CDR3 DNA is kept, with 51 bases framed from the first base. The hyperthyroidism patients were 18 to 65 years old and newly diagnosed, with a disease duration of less than 2 months. Anyone with other autoimmune diseases, uncontrolled infections, pregnancy or lactation was excluded from the study. Clinical symptoms, serum thyroxine, TRAb, thyroid ultrasound and orbital computed tomography were used for diagnosis. Total RNA was extracted using Trizol reagent, and RNA quality was checked on an Agilent 2100 Bioanalyzer.

The data were obtained in a study of Graves' ophthalmopathy and Graves' hyperthyroidism (dated by TCRdb to 2016 to 2019). In terms of the full investigation: Hyperthyroidism was defined as stable when no progression to ophthalmopathy occurred within 18 months of follow-up. The study used TCR beta repertoire signatures to distinguish Graves' ophthalmopathy from Graves' hyperthyroidism and to predict progression to ophthalmopathy. In total, 135 blood samples were TCR-sequenced: some 40 ophthalmopathy, roughly 77 hyperthyroidism and approximately 17 hyperthyroidism-to-ophthalmopathy patients. To explore V-J signatures that distinguish ophthalmopathy from hyperthyroidism, a discovery set of more than 90 patients was enrolled, made up of 43 with ophthalmopathy and around 60 with stable hyperthyroidism. An independent validation cohort was composed of some 19 hyperthyroidism patients and more than 15 patients who later progressed from hyperthyroidism to ophthalmopathy. In roughly 6 hyperthyroidism patients, the T-cell repertoires found in thyroid tissue were compared with those found in blood. After sampling, hyperthyroidism patients received methimazole starting at 30 mg daily, and ophthalmopathy patients received high-dose intravenous methylprednisolone.

Overall study outcomes, separate from this receptor: Most expanded thyroid clonotypes with a frequency above 0.001 also appeared in blood, which suggests that blood repertoires may reflect the immune response in the thyroid. In cross-validation, the 13-signature model distinguished ophthalmopathy from stable hyperthyroidism with around 90% sensitivity and about 81% specificity, while in the test set the corresponding values were roughly 80% and 75%. In validation, the model predicted ophthalmopathy progression with more than 70% sensitivity and around 72% specificity; roughly 11 predicted patients were CT-confirmed with GO in a median of around 6 months. No statistical method was used to set the sample size in advance, and the investigators knew which group each participant was assigned to.

For repertoire sequencing, the TCR beta CDR3 regions were amplified from RNA transcripts. A first-round RT-PCR used HTBI primers with the Qiagen OneStep RT-PCR kit, followed by a second-round multiplex PCR, size selection and purification. Libraries were sequenced paired-end with 100 bp reads on an Illumina HiSeq2000. In the source study's methods: SOAPnuke was used to process the reads, removing any read that contained adapters or uncalled bases, had a mean Phred below 15, or lacked an exact match to the constant primer or identifier. High-quality paired reads were merged with COPE v1.2.5. Unique nucleotide sequences were defined as clonotypes and aligned to IMGT TRB V, D and J references using MiTCR v1.1. Analysis was restricted to V-J combinations with a frequency above 0.0001, which covered roughly 99% of repertoires. For each V-J combination, a TCR clonal expansion and chaos score was defined as F50 clonal expansion divided by the chaos observed in the TCRdist matrix. Welch's t-statistics and random forest were used to narrow the features down to more than 10 V-J combinations, which were then fed into a naive Bayes classifier. Thyroid-blood repertoire similarity was quantified with the Morisita-Horn index. TCRdb applied fastp at Q25 and MiXCR to the public reads, then kept only in-frame beta chains. CDR3 protein duplicates are merged, each entry listing the most common genes and DNA. TCRdb's processing, not the authors', yielded these V and J calls. The sample records over a million distinct CDR3 sequences, around a third of which are singletons. The ten largest clones capture around 10% of the sample.

Here the chain combines TRBV29-1 and TRBJ2-2; TRBD1 might be the D gene, on 6 matching bases. This receptor was taken from an adult man with Graves' hyperthyroidism. Material for sequencing was peripheral blood or thyroid tissue (not recorded which). The CDR3 region: CSVEDRGQQANTGELFF. The nucleotides read TGCAGCGTTGAAGATCGAGGACAGCAAGCGAACACCGGGGAGCTGTTTTTT.